This TCR beta chain was sequenced during a study of blood T cell repertoires in COVID-19 (dated by TCRdb to the early 2020s). About the full investigation: Collaborator samples came from the United States, Italy and Spain and covered acute and convalescent phases of COVID-19. The repertoires were released in a freely available public database intended as a resource for research on the immune response to SARS-CoV-2. Samples came from the ongoing ImmuneRACE study (first 160 participants) plus 1,254 subjects from 6 global collaborators. A de-identified subject ID, COVID-19 status, age in years and sex were almost always included in the sample metadata. The prospective study material was composed of cDNA or gDNA derived from T cells, B-cell-depleted T cells, or PBMCs. HLA class I and class II types, where available, came from metadata supplied by the sample provider rather than from assay-based typing. Deeply sampled blood TCRbeta repertoires from subjects exposed to, actively infected with, or recovered from COVID-19 were included in the dataset.

Regarding this clone: This receptor's antigen is unknown. Base-call qualities are not available, and no considerably larger clone is one nucleotide away.

From V the trimming removes 3 bases and from J it removes 4 bases, while the gene matches leave 2 bases of the junction unaccounted for. CDR1 and CDR2, per the germline V gene (reference sequence), are MNHNY and SVGAGI. The CDR3 sequence holds 14 residues, the cysteine and phenylalanine included. Only CDR3 DNA is held: 42 bases, read in frame from base 1. Overall study outcomes, separate from this receptor: The quantity of clinical and demographic metadata differed by source and by participant and was supplied without curation.

At one collaborating source in Seattle, patients were enrolled during active infection and were followed longitudinally through the course of disease. Collaborating institutions collected whole blood in K2EDTA tubes following their own protocols. For TCRbeta analysis, collaborators shipped samples as frozen whole blood, isolated PBMCs, or DNA extracted from either of those sample types. TCRbeta CDR3 regions were amplified from genomic DNA by means of the immunoSEQ Assay, a bias-controlled multiplex PCR. On the authors' methods: Nucleated cell counts per sample were estimated from amplification of reference gene primers within the assay. To quantify the absolute abundance of each unique TCRbeta CDR3 rearrangement, sequence reads were collapsed and filtered. For each sample, productive Simpson clonality was calculated by taking the square root of Simpson's diversity index across productive rearrangements. Held by TCRdb, this immuneACCESS table contains in-frame sequences only and omits some clones. Under half of the omission traces to an unresolved V gene where checked; the cause of the rest is unknown. V and J calls and clone size follow that table, whereas D and trimming were derived from the DNA. The sample table lists roughly 400,000 clones, 87% of them with a count of one. Of the sample, 2.3% falls within the top ten clones.

The origin of this receptor is a woman aged 55 to 70 with COVID-19, enrolled during active disease. The chain uses TRBV6-6 and TRBJ2-5; the junction holds 10 bases that match TRBD1. The sequencing input was peripheral blood. The CDR3 sequence is CASSYRTGGETQYF. The DNA is as follows: TGTGCCAGCAGTTATCGGACAGGGGGAGAGACCCAGTACTTC.